This T cell receptor beta chain emerged from a study of beta chain features in type 1 diabetes. The study reverse transcribed the entire isolated RNA, so it sequenced expressed TCRB transcripts. Generated by immunoSEQ multiplex PCR, the TCRdb table keeps only in-frame clones and is missing some. The sample shows approximately 600,000 clones, around 11% of them seen only once. Study-level results: The study found moderately but significantly shorter TCRB CDR3s in all four CD4+ subsets of Type 1 diabetes patients.

This clone was detected only a few times. The antigen remains unidentified. Germline loops: CDR1 MNHNY, CDR2 SVGAGI (reference sequence). Trimming stripped 9 bases from V and 12 bases from J, with 11 bases between. This CDR3 comprises 9 residues. This clonotype originated in a man aged 30-40 years with type 1 diabetes. Sequencing was done on a sample of naive CD4+ T cells from blood. V and J are TRBV6-6 and TRBJ1-2, with D unresolved. The CDR3 loop reads CASSPPDTF. CDR3 DNA: TGTGCCAGTTCCCCCCCGGACACCTTC.